The subject of this entry is one TCR beta chain. No antigen is known for it. Thawed PBMCs were FACS-sorted into unstimulated CD4+CD25+CD127- regulatory T cells, CD4+CD25- non-regulatory cells, CD4 and CD8 cells. The data originate from a study of Tregs in tolerant kidney transplant recipients. Regarding the study as a whole: Biological reproducibility was not directly addressed, but technical replication error appeared minimal. The small number of patients limits these findings pending further validation.

TCRdb's copy holds only in-frame clones and misses some; the assay was immunoSEQ multiplex PCR. The data show 75,000 to 100,000 clones, with roughly nine tenths seen just once and over 3.5% held by the top ten. Sequenced material: CD8+ T cells from blood. This TCR was recovered from a human donor in good health.

The CDR3 DNA follows: TGTGCCAGTAGTATGACACCGGGGCCTTACAATGAGCAGTTCTTC. Its protein is CASSMTPGPYNEQFF. The chain couples TRBV19 to TRBJ2-1; D may be TRBD1 or TRBD2 (5 bases each). The CDR3 covers 15 residues. V lost 3 bases, J lost 4 bases, and 13 bases lay in between. Germline V gene sequence: CDR1 LNHDA, CDR2 SQIVND (reference sequence).